The T cell receptor (beta chain) under discussion was sequenced for a study of blood T cells in healthy people across ages. General study results and limits: Strongly correlated with naive T cell percentage was TCR beta diversity.

Ten or more counts support this clonotype. Its antigen is unknown. A second PCR, run for about 7 to 11 cycles, used a sample-barcoded 5' primer plus a J-beta primer mix. There were at least 3 million CDR3-containing paired-end reads obtained from each sample. TCRdb recomputed calls from the 5' RACE reads with MiXCR, one row per CDR3 protein. The data contain some 1.7 million distinct CDR3 sequences, roughly 30% of them singletons. The CDR3 has 15 residues. V was cut by 3 bases and J by 2 bases, with 13 bases left in between. Germline assignment: CDR1 SGHTA and CDR2 FQGNSA. The sample consisted of blood. The rearrangement links TRBV7-2 to TRBJ2-5; D is undetermined. The clonotype was recovered from a woman aged 25 to 45 in good health. CDR3 protein: CASSLAWGPQETQYF. CDR3 DNA sequence: TGTGCCAGCAGCTTGGCTTGGGGTCCACAAGAGACCCAGTACTTC.